This T cell receptor (beta chain) was sequenced for a study of cytomegalovirus exposure and HLA in healthy donors (dated by TCRdb to 2015 to 2018). For the study in its entirety: According to a later analysis, the 110 or so validation repertoires were produced on the same platform as the 666 repertoires of the first cohort. Along with the approximately 700-subject first cohort, a separate validation cohort of 120 different subjects was used. High-throughput TCR immunosequencing, statistical association of individual TCRs with disease status, and machine learning were combined to predict cytomegalovirus infection status. The aim of the study was to test whether cataloging public T cell receptors could identify signatures of past pathogen exposure. Study-level results and caveats: The classifier was reported to diagnose cytomegalovirus status with high specificity and sensitivity in both the original cohort and the validation cohort. A total of roughly 160 TCR beta chains were listed by the study as associated with cytomegalovirus. Subsequent analysis determined that TCRs grouped into clusters in the first cohort also showed a tendency toward co-occurrence across the roughly 110 validation repertoires, and 94% of cluster scores exceeded 0. Most TCR sequences were observed very rarely across donors, whereas some public TCRs were present in many individuals. A later analysis lacked HLA typing for the validation cohort, so it scored co-occurrence in that cohort across all 110 or so repertoires. A few of the identified cytomegalovirus-associated TCR beta chains were confirmed in vitro to be specific for cytomegalovirus antigens. The authors suggested that the approach could potentially be extended to other disease states and immunological phenotypes.

CDR1 and CDR2, looked up from the germline V gene, are MDHEN and SYDVKM. Measured from the cysteine to the phenylalanine, the CDR3 is 14 residues long. The DNA shown is the 42-base CDR3, in frame from base 1. Germline trimming amounts to 5 bases on V and 7 bases on J, with 8 as the count of junction bases outside the gene matches. Details on this clone: It has no known antigen specificity. No quality values exist for individual bases; no much larger clone is one base distant.

The donors were included in the validation cohort of roughly 130 subjects, a group kept apart from the roughly 670-subject first cohort. The library was generated by the immunoSEQ multiplex PCR assay. The authors processed their data as follows. A statistical classification framework was built to diagnose cytomegalovirus status from the catalog of TCR beta chain sequences. TCRdb obtained this table from immuneACCESS and retained in-frame rearrangements with V and J assigned. These tables miss some clones; where compared with another copy, unresolved V genes account for less than half of the shortfall, and the remainder is unexplained. D and trimming were read from the DNA, whereas the V and J calls and clone size are those reported in that table. In this sample the table shows under 300,000 clones, around 91% of which occur a single time. The top ten clones comprise roughly 0.4% of the sample.

The sample consisted of PBMCs. Recombination connected TRBV28 to TRBJ1-2; a stretch of 9 junction bases matches TRBD1. The receptor's source is a woman under 30 in good health and CMV-seronegative. CDR3 sequence: CASSTLTGGAGYTF. The nucleotide sequence reads TGTGCCAGCAGTACCCTGACAGGGGGTGCTGGCTACACCTTC.